Presented here are 14 T cell receptor beta chains from one specimen sequenced in a study of identical twins listed by TCRdb under 2016. Preparation of the library involved 5' RACE. Sequencing instrument: Illumina HiSeq 2000. TCRdb cleaned the public reads at Q25 with fastp, built clones with MiXCR and kept in-frame beta chains. Entries are consolidated by CDR3 protein sequence, retaining the most common genes and DNA. The table for this sample lists fewer than 500,000 distinct CDR3 sequences; approximately 24% of them were counted only once. The ten largest clones capture 2.9% of the sample. These same data were also listed under a study on T cells expressing NK-cell markers.

The sequenced sample was CD4+ T cells sorted from blood. These receptors originate from a woman under 30 in good health.

The chain couples TRBV11-3 to TRBJ2-5; TRBD1 is a possible D gene (6 bases). The CDR3 has 15 amino acids. From germline, CDR1 is SGHNT and CDR2 YENEEA. Between the trimmed V and J ends, which lost 3 bases and 1 base, there was a span of 12 bases. The CDR3: CASSLGAGVQETQYF. CDR3 in DNA: TGTGCCAGCAGCTTGGGGGCGGGCGTCCAAGAGACCCAGTACTTC.

J is TRBJ2-3 and V is TRBV20-1; 11 bases agree with TRBD2. The germline V gene has CDR1 DFQATT and CDR2 SNEGSKA (reference sequence). The junction had 7 bases not matched to a gene; V was cut back by 5 bases and J by 0 bases. The CDR3 is 16 amino acids. CDR3 amino acids: CSAAGTSGISTDTQYF. CDR3 DNA: TGCAGTGCTGCCGGGACTAGCGGAATCAGCACAGATACGCAGTATTTT.

The DNA of the CDR3 is TGTGCCACCAGTGACCACCGGGACAGCAATGAGCAGTTCTTC. Translating gives CATSDHRDSNEQFF. This chain joins TRBV24-1 and TRBJ2-1; 7 bases agree with TRBD1. This CDR3 spans 14 amino acids. In germline, CDR1 is KGHDR, CDR2 SFDVKD. The ends lost 4 bases at V and 6 bases at J; junction bases unmatched: 5.

The sample holds many counts of this clonotype. V gene TRBV6-5 combines with J gene TRBJ2-4; TRBD1 is a possible D gene (6 bases). The CDR3 is made up of 12 amino acids. Germline V gene data show CDR1 as MNHEY and CDR2 as SVGAGI. Deletions cut 7 bases from V and 5 bases from J, with 9 bases between. The CDR3 DNA reads TGTGCCAGCAACAGACAGGAAAACATTCAGTACTTC. The encoded protein is CASNRQENIQYF.

This clonotype has a handful of counts. V usage is TRBV7-3 and J usage is TRBJ1-1; D gene uncertain. Germline assignment: CDR1 SGHTA and CDR2 FQGTGA. The CDR3 runs 14 residues. Trimming stripped 0 bases from V and 1 base from J, with 6 bases between. The CDR3 DNA reads TGTGCCAGCAGCTTAACAGGCCCGAACACTGAAGCTTTCTTT. Its translation: CASSLTGPNTEAFF.

V gene TRBV5-5 combines with J gene TRBJ2-1; a weak D match, TRBD2 (5 bases). The length of the CDR3 is 16 residues. From germline, CDR1 is SGHKS and CDR2 YYEKEE (reference sequence). V was clipped by 0 bases and J by 3 bases, with 13 bases between them. The CDR3 protein is CASSLARSGIYNEQFF. CDR3 nucleotides: TGTGCCAGCAGCTTGGCCCGTTCGGGAATCTACAATGAGCAGTTCTTC.

The CDR3 DNA is TGCAGTGCTAGGAAGTGGCTAGCGGGAGTAGAGGATACGCAGTATTTT. This sequence encodes CSARKWLAGVEDTQYF. The chain has TRBV20-1 and TRBJ2-3, with 10 positions matching TRBD2. Germline lookup yields CDR1 DFQATT and CDR2 SNEGSKA (reference sequence). The CDR3 is 16 amino acids. V lost 3 bases, J lost 6 bases, and 12 bases stayed unmatched.

V is TRBV6-2 or TRBV6-3 and J is TRBJ2-1, with 9 bases aligning to TRBD2. V shed 2 bases and J 6 bases; nucleotides not matched to a gene: 5. There are 15 residues in the CDR3. Germline CDR1 MNHEY, CDR2 SVGEGT. In DNA, the CDR3 is TGTGCCAGCAGTTACGAGAAACTAGCGGGCAATGAGCAGTTCTTC. Translation gives CASSYEKLAGNEQFF.

V gene TRBV2 combines with J gene TRBJ2-5; D is perhaps TRBD2 (6 bases). The V gene lost 7 bases and the J gene lost 4 bases, with 7 bases spanning the gap. The CDR3 extends over 11 amino acids. CDR1 and CDR2 from the germline V gene are SNHLY and FYNNEI. The CDR3 reads CASKTRETQYF. The CDR3 coding sequence is TGTGCCAGCAAGACTAGAGAGACCCAGTACTTC.

This clonotype was found a few times. The V and J genes are TRBV5-1 and TRBJ2-1, with TRBD2 identical over 9 bases. With V trimmed by 4 bases and J by 8 bases, 10 bases remained unmatched. Germline assignment: CDR1 SGHRS and CDR2 YFSETQ. CDR3 size: 15 residues. The CDR3 is CASSPGTSKWHEQFF. The DNA for the CDR3 is TGCGCCAGCAGCCCCGGGACTAGCAAGTGGCATGAGCAGTTCTTC.

This clonotype came up a few times. The chain uses TRBV20-1 and TRBJ2-3; TRBD2 matches at 7 bases. The trim removed 7 bases at V and 6 bases at J, leaving 4 bases unmatched. The CDR3 is made up of 11 amino acids. Per the germline V gene, CDR1 is DFQATT and CDR2 is SNEGSKA (reference sequence). The CDR3, as DNA: TGCAGTGGTCGGGAGGTGGATACGCAGTATTTT. This translates into CSGREVDTQYF.

This clonotype was counted a few times. V gene TRBV7-2 combines with J gene TRBJ2-7, with TRBD2 matching over 10 bases. J was trimmed by 3 bases and V by 3 bases; bases with no gene match: 8. CDR3 size: 16 residues. The germline CDR1 and CDR2 sequences are SGHTA and FQGNSA. The CDR3 is CASSFSGASGSYEQYF. The DNA of the CDR3 is TGTGCCAGCAGCTTTTCGGGGGCTAGCGGGAGCTACGAGCAGTACTTC.

This clonotype was observed a few times. The CDR3: CASSLSAGTEKLFF. In nucleotides, the CDR3 is TGCGCCAGCAGCTTGTCGGCAGGTACCGAAAAACTGTTTTTT. V gene TRBV5-1 combines with J gene TRBJ1-4; no clear D. V was pared by 1 base and J by 8 bases, with 12 bases between. Germline-derived CDR1 and CDR2 are SGHRS and YFSETQ. CDR3 length: 14 amino acids.

The chain recombines TRBV7-9 with TRBJ2-5, with 14 positions matching TRBD2. Germline loops: CDR1 SEHNR, CDR2 FQNEAQ (reference sequence). The CDR3 spans 17 residues. V dropped 5 bases and J dropped 1; count of bases not matched to a gene: 6. CDR3 nucleotide sequence: TGTGCCAGCAGCACTCGACTAGCGGGAGGGCTCCAAGAGACCCAGTACTTC. Translating it yields CASSTRLAGGLQETQYF. The whole variable domain, filled in from reference TRBV7-9 and TRBJ2-5, reads DTGVSQNPRHKITKRGQNVTFRCDPISEHNRLYWYRQTLGQGPEFLTYFQNEAQLEKSRLLSDRFSAERPKGSFSTLEIQRTEQGDSAMYLCASSTRLAGGLQETQYFGPGTRLLVL.